These 28 T cell receptor beta chains came from one sample sequenced in a study of post-analysis software for immune sequencing data. Study results and limitations: TRBV5-6, TRBV5-1 and TRBV20-1 belonged to a set of a few TRBV segments that were more frequent in patients than controls.

The antigens these receptors bind are not known. Tagging with unique molecular identifiers was a feature of the TCR beta cDNA libraries. MiXCR, applied by TCRdb to the PCR reads, yields one record per CDR3 protein. The sample records some 690,000 distinct CDR3 sequences, roughly 27% being singletons. Sample: blood. These receptors all stem from a girl aged 10-17 years with multiple sclerosis.

Many counts were recorded for this clonotype. J is TRBJ2-3 and V is TRBV7-7; possible D gene TRBD2, 5 bases. The CDR3 extends over 13 amino acids. The germline gives CDR1 SSHAT, CDR2 FNYEAQ (reference sequence). Trimming took off 5 bases at V and 4 bases at J, with 10 bases between the two ends. The CDR3 DNA is TGTGCCAGCAGCCCCTCGGGGTCAGATACGCAGTATTTT. Its protein is CASSPSGSDTQYF.

The chain carries TRBV6-5 and TRBJ1-1, with D perhaps TRBD1 (5 bases). V gave up 1 base and J gave up 4 bases, with 13 bases separating them. Germline V gene data show CDR1 as MNHEY and CDR2 as SVGAGI. This CDR3 spans 15 amino acids. CDR3 nucleotides: TGTGCCAGCAGTTACTTGTGGGGGATGGGCACTGAAGCTTTCTTT. It is translated as CASSYLWGMGTEAFF.

V is TRBV10-3 and J is TRBJ2-2; perhaps TRBD2 as D (5 bases). The CDR3 length is 18 residues. V was shortened by 3 bases and J by 1 base, with 18 bases between the two germline ends. The V gene's germline CDR1 is ENHRY and CDR2 SYGVKD. This chain's CDR3 is CAISDRSASTMNTGELFF. CDR3 coding DNA: TGTGCCATCAGTGACCGGTCGGCTAGCACTATGAACACCGGGGAGCTGTTTTTT.

The chain is built from TRBV7-2 and TRBJ2-1; 9 nucleotides match TRBD2. This CDR3 has 14 amino acids. The V segment lost 2 bases and the J segment 5 bases; nucleotides outside the gene matches: 1. Looked up from germline, CDR1 is SGHTA and CDR2 is FQGNSA. This CDR3 reads CASSLSGRNNEQFF. CDR3 sequence (DNA): TGTGCCAGCAGCTTAAGCGGGAGGAACAATGAGCAGTTCTTC.

This chain uses TRBV20-1 with TRBJ2-1; no clear D gene. Germline V gene lookup returns CDR1 DFQATT and CDR2 SNEGSKA (reference sequence). The V and J ends lost 0 bases and 6 bases respectively, with 3 bases between them. The CDR3 runs to 11 residues. The CDR3 DNA follows: TGCAGTGCTAGAGATAGCAATGAGCAGTTCTTC. Protein product: CSARDSNEQFF.

The chain is built from TRBV27 and TRBJ2-1; D unresolved. From germline, CDR1 is MNHEY and CDR2 SMNVEV (reference sequence). This CDR3 comprises 14 residues. Trimming took off 8 bases at V and 2 bases at J, with 13 bases between the two ends. The CDR3 bases are TGTGCCAGCGGTCAGGACGGAGCCTACAATGAGCAGTTCTTC. It codes for CASGQDGAYNEQFF.

The V gene is TRBV6-1, the J gene TRBJ1-1; D remains ambiguous. The CDR3 spans 14 residues. V lost 6 bases, J lost 1 base, and 12 bases lay in between. Germline values: CDR1 MNHNS, CDR2 SASEGT. CDR3 bases: TGTGCCAGCAGCCGCTCCCAGGCGAACACTGAAGCTTTCTTT. The encoded protein is CASSRSQANTEAFF.

The rearrangement joins TRBV29-1 to TRBJ2-1; D uncertain. V lost 4 bases and J lost 12, with 19 bases in between. The CDR3 spans 13 residues. Germline V CDR1 and CDR2: SQVTM, ANQGSEA. The CDR3 DNA reads TGCAGCGTTGGGCGGCAGTTATTCGTGGGGCAGTTCTTC. This gives the protein CSVGRQLFVGQFF.

V gene TRBV5-1 combines with J gene TRBJ2-4, with no clear D. Germline loops: CDR1 SGHRS, CDR2 YFSETQ. CDR3 length equals 14 residues. V was pared by 0 bases and J by 15 bases, with 19 bases between. The CDR3 nucleotides read TGCGCCAGCAGCTTGGTGGGTCCTGCCTACGAGCGGTACTTC. Translation gives CASSLVGPAYERYF.

The V call is TRBV3-1, the J call TRBJ1-5; D is ambiguous. The CDR3 contains 13 residues. V was clipped by 0 bases and J by 5 bases, with 5 bases between them. Germline values: CDR1 LGHDT, CDR2 YNNKEL (reference sequence). The CDR3 region is CASSQETDQPQHF. The CDR3 DNA reads TGTGCCAGCAGCCAAGAAACGGATCAGCCCCAGCATTTT. Looking up the rest from reference TRBV3-1 and TRBJ1-5 gives the full variable domain: DTAVSQTPKYLVTQMGNDKSIKCEQNLGHDTMYWYKQDSKKFLKIMFSYNNKELIINETVPNRFSPKSPDKAHLNLHINSLELGDSAVYFCASSQETDQPQHFGDGTRLSIL.

This chain links TRBV15 with TRBJ1-1; D possibly corresponds to TRBD1 (5 bases). V dropped 0 bases and J dropped 5 bases, with 10 bases sitting between them. CDR3 length: 14 amino acids. Germline V CDR1 and CDR2: LNHNV, YYDKDF (reference sequence). The chain's CDR3 is CATSRDEGRTEAFF. CDR3 coding DNA: TGTGCCACCAGCAGAGATGAGGGGAGGACTGAAGCTTTCTTT.

This clonotype was observed a few times. The chain employs TRBV20-1 and TRBJ2-3; 7 nucleotides line up with TRBD2. The CDR3 extends over 13 amino acids. The junction had 9 bases not matched to a gene; V was cut back by 6 bases and J by 6 bases. Germline V CDR1 and CDR2: DFQATT, SNEGSKA (reference sequence). This chain's CDR3 is CSAREGTLDTQYF. In DNA form, the CDR3 reads TGCAGTGCGAGGGAGGGTACTTTGGATACGCAGTATTTT.

This clonotype has only a few counts. The CDR3 sequence: CASSTGLLGNTEAFF. Here the CDR3 DNA reads TGTGCCAGCAGCACGGGGTTGTTGGGAAACACTGAAGCTTTCTTT. The chain has TRBV6-6 and TRBJ1-1; D is unclear. The CDR3 contains 15 residues. Looked up from germline, CDR1 is MNHNY and CDR2 is SVGAGI (reference sequence). With 6 bases removed from V and 2 bases from J, the gap between germline ends came to 16 bases.

This clonotype showed up just a few times. The V call is TRBV5-1, the J call TRBJ1-2; no clear D. This CDR3 has 13 amino acids. Between the trimmed V and J ends, which lost 0 bases and 6 bases, there was a span of 9 bases. The germline gives CDR1 SGHRS, CDR2 YFSETQ. CDR3 sequence (DNA): TGCGCCAGCAGCTTGGGGCAGACTGATGGCTACACCTTC. Its protein is CASSLGQTDGYTF.

The chain employs TRBV6-6 and TRBJ2-1, with 8 bases matching TRBD2. Per germline, CDR1 MNHNY and CDR2 SVGAGI (reference sequence). After removal of 6 bases from V and 2 bases from J, the junction contained 3 bases not matched to a gene. The CDR3 runs to 14 residues. The DNA for the CDR3 is TGTGCCAGCAGGGGAGCGGGAGCCTACAATGAGCAGTTCTTC. This sequence encodes CASRGAGAYNEQFF.

This clonotype turned up a few times. V gene TRBV7-2 combines with J gene TRBJ1-4; 7 bases agree with TRBD1. After removal of 4 bases from V and 10 bases from J, the junction contained 12 bases not matched to a gene. This CDR3 spans 15 amino acids. Per germline, CDR1 SGHTA and CDR2 FQGNSA. The CDR3 DNA is TGTGCCAGCAGCTACGGTGGGACAGCGAGAGGAAAACTGTTTTTT. Amino acid sequence: CASSYGGTARGKLFF.

The sample holds a few counts of this clonotype. The V call is TRBV25-1, the J call TRBJ2-7, with D tentatively TRBD1 or TRBD2 (7 bases each). This CDR3 is 13 amino acids long. The germline V and J ends were trimmed by 4 bases and 6 bases, with 13 bases remaining between them. Germline V gene data show CDR1 as MGHDK and CDR2 as SYGVNS. For the CDR3, the DNA is TGTGCCAGCAGTGGCCCAGGGGGGGGCGAGCAGTACTTC. Protein: CASSGPGGGEQYF.

CDR3 loop: CATSDLGSDQETQYF. The CDR3 coding sequence is TGTGCCACCAGTGATTTGGGCAGCGACCAAGAGACCCAGTACTTC. The chain joins TRBV24-1 to TRBJ2-5; D not resolved. Trimming left V 0 bases short and J 0 bases short, with 7 bases between. CDR1 is KGHDR and CDR2 is SFDVKD in the germline V gene. CDR3 length equals 15 residues.

In its sample, this clonotype was seen many times. V usage is TRBV29-1 and J usage is TRBJ2-7; TRBD1 might be the D (5 bases). The V gene lost 7 bases and the J gene lost 3 bases, with 13 bases spanning the gap. The germline V gene encodes CDR1 SQVTM and CDR2 ANQGSEA. The CDR3 length is 12 residues. CDR3 region: CSAGHRSYEQYF. CDR3 nucleotide sequence: TGCAGCGCCGGACACCGGAGCTACGAGCAGTACTTC.

The gene calls are TRBV27 and TRBJ2-3; the match to TRBD2 covers 11 bases. The length of the CDR3 is 15 residues. Germline V lookup: CDR1 MNHEY, CDR2 SMNVEV (reference sequence). V gave up 6 bases and J gave up 2 bases; unmatched junction bases: 4. The CDR3 region has the DNA TGTGCCAGCAGACTTAGCGGGAGGGACACAGATACGCAGTATTTT. It specifies CASRLSGRDTDTQYF.

This chain joins TRBV2 and TRBJ1-1; D might be TRBD1 (5 bases). CDR3 length: 13 residues. V was shortened by 6 bases and J by 11 bases, with 19 bases between the two germline ends. CDR1 and CDR2 from the germline V gene are SNHLY and FYNNEI. DNA for the CDR3: TGTGCCAGCAGGGCCGGGAGGGACTCAAGGGCTTTCTTT. Translation gives CASRAGRDSRAFF.

The chain combines TRBV5-5 with TRBJ2-7, with 7 positions matching TRBD1. The V gene end was trimmed by 7 bases and the J gene end by 7 bases; junction bases not matched to a gene: 17. Germline loops: CDR1 SGHKS, CDR2 YYEKEE (reference sequence). This CDR3 spans 15 amino acids. CDR3 sequence reads: CASQFRDNRGNEQYF. CDR3 sequence (DNA): TGTGCCAGCCAGTTTCGGGACAACAGGGGCAATGAGCAGTACTTC.

The CDR3 spells CASSRLATTYEQYF. CDR3 DNA sequence: TGTGCCAGCAGCCGTCTAGCGACCACCTACGAGCAGTACTTC. The chain uses TRBV28 and TRBJ2-7, with a weak D call TRBD2 (6 bases). The CDR3 loop spans 14 amino acids. Germline CDR1 is MDHEN and CDR2 is SYDVKM. Deletions cut 6 bases from V and 2 bases from J, with 14 bases between.

The sample holds a few counts of this clonotype. V gene TRBV12-3 or TRBV12-4 combines with J gene TRBJ2-3, with no clear D. The length of the CDR3 is 13 residues. Trimming pared 0 bases from V and 6 bases from J, leaving 7 bases between. The CDR3 coding sequence is TGTGCCAGCAGTTTAGCTACGCCGGATACGCAGTATTTT. Its protein is CASSLATPDTQYF.

This clonotype has just a few counts. This sequence joins TRBV20-1 and TRBJ2-3; a weak D match, TRBD2 (5 bases). CDR3 length: 12 residues. Germline V CDR1 and CDR2: DFQATT, SNEGSKA (reference sequence). Between the trimmed V and J ends, which lost 6 bases and 2 bases, there was a span of 9 bases. CDR3 sequence (DNA): TGCAGTGCCGGGAAGAACACAGATACGCAGTATTTT. It codes for CSAGKNTDTQYF.

This clonotype appeared a few times. CDR3 coding DNA: TGCAGTGCTGGCGGGGTCTACGAGCAGTACTTC. This gives the protein CSAGGVYEQYF. This chain connects TRBV20-1 to TRBJ2-7, with D tentatively TRBD2 (6 bases). CDR1 and CDR2 from the germline V gene are DFQATT and SNEGSKA (reference sequence). V lost 5 bases and J 3 bases, leaving 8 bases between the germline ends. This CDR3 region has 11 residues.

The sample holds a few counts of this clonotype. V is TRBV14 and J is TRBJ1-5, with no clear D. The germline V and J ends were trimmed by 2 bases and 0 bases, with 26 bases remaining between them. The CDR3 sequence is 21 residues long. Germline values: CDR1 SGHDN, CDR2 FVKESK. In nucleotides, the CDR3 is TGTGCCAGCAGCCAATCCGAGCCGGCCCCGGAGGGCCCTTATAGCAATCAGCCCCAGCATTTT. Translating gives CASSQSEPAPEGPYSNQPQHF.

In its sample, this clonotype was seen a few times. The V and J genes are TRBV27 and TRBJ2-5, with D perhaps TRBD2 (6 bases). V was cut by 5 bases and J by 4 bases, with 17 bases left in between. This CDR3 comprises 15 residues. CDR1 is MNHEY, CDR2 SMNVEV, per germline (reference sequence). The CDR3 is CASSPRDWRRETQYF. CDR3 coding DNA: TGTGCCAGCAGTCCCCGGGACTGGAGAAGAGAGACCCAGTACTTC.